This passage covers 31 T cell receptor beta chains from one sample sequenced in a study of blood T cell repertoires in COVID-19. Here immunoSEQ multiplex PCR was the method, and the copy in TCRdb shows in-frame clones only, minus some. Among about 250,000 clones listed, 85% to 90% were seen once. The source material was PBMCs or T cells enriched from blood (not recorded which). All receptors come from a man between 40 and 49 years old who had recovered from COVID-19.

V and J are TRBV13 and TRBJ2-7; TRBD2 matches at 10 bases. This CDR3 has 15 residues. In germline, CDR1 is PRHDT, CDR2 FYEKMQ (reference sequence). The ends lost 5 bases at V and 0 bases at J; junction bases unmatched: 4. CDR3 amino acids: CASSPRLAGSYEQYF. CDR3 sequence (DNA): TGTGCCAGCAGCCCAAGACTAGCGGGCTCCTACGAGCAGTACTTC.

The V call is TRBV7-9, the J call TRBJ2-1; 15 positions agree with TRBD2. The V and J ends lost 5 bases and 12 bases, in that order; junction bases with no gene match: 8. Germline CDR1 reads SEHNR; CDR2 reads FQNEAQ (reference sequence). The CDR3 length is 15 residues. The CDR3 protein is CASSRTSGGDYRQFF. The CDR3 region has the DNA TGTGCCAGCAGCCGGACTAGCGGGGGGGATTATCGGCAGTTCTTC.

The chain is built from TRBV5-1 and TRBJ2-2; unclear D gene. The CDR3 runs to 15 residues. Germline CDR1 SGHRS, CDR2 YFSETQ. Deletions cut 0 bases from V and 4 bases from J, with 10 bases between. The CDR3 DNA reads TGCGCCAGCAGCTTGGGAGCCATCTTCACCGGGGAGCTGTTTTTT. It translates to CASSLGAIFTGELFF.

This chain uses TRBV10-3 with TRBJ1-6, with 8 bases lining up with TRBD1. With V trimmed by 6 bases and J by 6 bases, 4 bases remained unmatched. The CDR3 has 14 residues. The germline V gene encodes CDR1 ENHRY and CDR2 SYGVKD. This CDR3 is CAISIDRGNSPLHF. CDR3 nucleotides: TGTGCCATCAGCATAGACAGGGGTAATTCACCCCTCCACTTT.

The chain is built from TRBV10-3 and TRBJ2-2, with D hard to call. The CDR3 length is 12 residues. Trimming stripped 4 bases from V and 2 bases from J, with 2 bases between. CDR1 and CDR2 (germline): ENHRY, SYGVKD. CDR3 loop: CAISVNTGELFF. The CDR3, as DNA: TGTGCCATCAGTGTAAACACCGGGGAGCTGTTTTTT.

This clone was detected a few times. The chain has TRBV9 and TRBJ1-1, with 11 bases that match TRBD1. Germline V gene data show CDR1 as SGDLS and CDR2 as YYNGEE. The CDR3 loop spans 15 amino acids. V trimming: 0 bases; J trimming: 4 bases; junction bases outside the gene matches: 2. The CDR3 bases are TGTGCCAGCAGCGTAGGGACAGGGGGCGTCACTGAAGCTTTCTTT. Translation: CASSVGTGGVTEAFF.

The gene calls are TRBV30 and TRBJ2-7; TRBD1 aligns across 10 bases. In germline, CDR1 is GTSNPN, CDR2 SVGIG (reference sequence). V shed 3 bases and J 6 bases; nucleotides not matched to a gene: 8. The CDR3 totals 14 residues. CDR3 nucleotide sequence: TGTGCCTGGAGCCGCCGACAGGGGGCAACCGAGCAGTACTTC. It is translated as CAWSRRQGATEQYF.

This chain connects TRBV18 to TRBJ1-1; D is unresolved. Germline-derived CDR1 and CDR2 are KGHSH and LQKENI. V lost 5 bases and J lost 0, with 7 bases in between. The CDR3 spans 13 residues. The CDR3 here is CASSGGLNTEAFF. In nucleotides, the CDR3 is TGTGCCAGCTCAGGCGGGCTGAACACTGAAGCTTTCTTT.

The chain links TRBV19 to TRBJ2-2, with D possibly being TRBD2 (6 bases). V was pared by 7 bases and J by 3 bases, with 9 bases between. Looked up from germline, CDR1 is LNHDA and CDR2 is SQIVND (reference sequence). There are 13 residues in the CDR3. CDR3 DNA: TGTGCCAGTAAACGGAGGGACACCGGGGAGCTGTTTTTT. The encoded protein is CASKRRDTGELFF.

This chain joins TRBV7-2 and TRBJ2-3, with 14 bases that match TRBD2. The V gene's germline CDR1 is SGHTA and CDR2 FQGNSA. The CDR3 sequence is 18 residues long. V lost 5 bases and J lost 1; bases outside the gene matches: 8. The CDR3 is CASSPGLAGEYGTDTQYF. DNA for the CDR3: TGTGCCAGCAGCCCGGGACTAGCGGGGGAATACGGCACAGATACGCAGTATTTT.

The chain combines TRBV6-5 with TRBJ1-5; D remains ambiguous. Per germline, CDR1 MNHEY and CDR2 SVGAGI. This CDR3 comprises 14 residues. Trimming took off 6 bases at V and 10 bases at J, with 19 bases between the two ends. The CDR3 nucleotides read TGTGCCAGCAGGAAGGAGGACGGAACTCGCCCCCAGCATTTT. It specifies CASRKEDGTRPQHF.

The CDR3 DNA reads TGTGCCAGTAGTATTACAGGGGGGAGTAACACTGAAGCTTTCTTT. This sequence encodes CASSITGGSNTEAFF. The V gene is TRBV19, the J gene TRBJ1-1, with 8 bases matching TRBD1. The CDR3 sequence is 15 residues long. V shed 3 bases and J 2 bases; nucleotides not matched to a gene: 5. Germline V gene sequence: CDR1 LNHDA, CDR2 SQIVND (reference sequence).

This clone was seen a few times. A much larger clone is a single base away; this may be a read error. The sample carries other DNA sequences with the same CDR3. This chain links TRBV5-6 with TRBJ2-7; 9 nucleotides match TRBD1. The CDR3 is 14 amino acids. The germline V gene encodes CDR1 SGHDT and CDR2 YYEEEE. Trimming removed 0 bases from V and 2 bases from J; junction bases left unmatched: 0. CDR3 in DNA: TGTGCCAGCAGCTTGGGACAGGGGGCCTACGAGCAGTACTTC. Translation gives CASSLGQGAYEQYF.

The V call is TRBV5-5, the J call TRBJ1-2, with D perhaps matching TRBD1 (5 bases). CDR1 and CDR2 from the germline V gene are SGHKS and YYEKEE (reference sequence). The CDR3 length is 15 residues. Trimming stripped 4 bases from V and 4 bases from J, with 17 bases between. The CDR3 nucleotides are TGTGCCAGCAGCGAGCGGGGCACCGCTTCCTATGGCTACACCTTC. This sequence encodes CASSERGTASYGYTF.

This clone was found once. This chain links TRBV2 with TRBJ2-6; 11 bases fit TRBD2. CDR1 is SNHLY, CDR2 FYNNEI, per germline. The J segment lost 0 bases and the V segment lost 2 bases, leaving 3 bases of the junction unmatched. The CDR3 runs 18 residues. The CDR3, as DNA: TGTGCCAGCAGTGAACGGACTAGCGGGTACTCTGGGGCCAACGTCCTGACTTTC. Translated, it gives CASSERTSGYSGANVLTF.

This clone was counted once. This chain links TRBV28 with TRBJ1-5, with 9 bases matching TRBD1. This CDR3 has 16 amino acids. V shed 4 bases and J 7 bases; nucleotides not matched to a gene: 11. Looked up from germline, CDR1 is MDHEN and CDR2 is SYDVKM. The CDR3, as DNA: TGTGCCAGCAGTTCACGGGGACAGGGCTTGGGGCAGCCCCAGCATTTT. Protein: CASSSRGQGLGQPQHF. The full variable domain, rest sourced from reference TRBV28 and TRBJ1-5, is DVKVTQSSRYLVKRTGEKVFLECVQDMDHENMFWYRQDPGLGLRLIYFSYDVKMKEKGDIPEGYSVSREKKERFSLILESASTNQTSMYLCASSSRGQGLGQPQHFGDGTRLSIL.

The V call is TRBV29-1, the J call TRBJ1-4; no reliable D call. Trimming removed 2 bases from V and 0 bases from J, with 7 bases in between. This CDR3 region has 14 residues. Germline loops: CDR1 SQVTM, CDR2 ANQGSEA. DNA for the CDR3: TGCAGCGTTGAAAGCGGATCAACTAATGAAAAACTGTTTTTT. Protein product: CSVESGSTNEKLFF. Together with reference TRBV29-1 and TRBJ1-4, the CDR3 gives the full variable domain: SAVISQKPSRDICQRGTSLTIQCQVDSQVTMMFWYRQQPGQSLTLIATANQGSEATYESGFVIDKFPISRPNLTFSTLTVSNMSPEDSSIYLCSVESGSTNEKLFFGSGTQLSVL.

The V and J genes are TRBV19 and TRBJ2-3, with TRBD1 identical over 12 bases. The CDR3 runs 15 residues. The germline V gene encodes CDR1 LNHDA and CDR2 SQIVND (reference sequence). Trimming removed 3 bases from V and 3 bases from J; junction bases left unmatched: 1. The CDR3 DNA sequence: TGTGCCAGTAGTATGGGACAGGGGGCAACAGATACGCAGTATTTT. Amino acids: CASSMGQGATDTQYF.

V usage is TRBV27 and J usage is TRBJ2-1; 9 nucleotides agree with TRBD1. CDR3 size: 16 residues. V shed 5 bases, J shed 1 base, and the junction held 6 bases outside the gene matches. Germline V gene sequence: CDR1 MNHEY, CDR2 SMNVEV (reference sequence). The DNA for the CDR3 is TGTGCCAGCAGTCTCTCGGGACAGGGATCCTACAATGAGCAGTTCTTC. Translating gives CASSLSGQGSYNEQFF.

This clone was seen once. The chain links TRBV5-6 to TRBJ2-1; 8 bases agree with TRBD2. Germline CDR1 reads SGHDT; CDR2 reads YYEEEE. This CDR3 spans 17 amino acids. V gave up 1 base and J gave up 5 bases; unmatched junction bases: 11. The CDR3 DNA is TGTGCCAGCAGCTTGTTGGCGGGGGGAGGGCCCCACAATGAGCAGTTCTTC. It translates to CASSLLAGGGPHNEQFF.

The rearrangement joins TRBV7-6 to TRBJ2-1; 8 bases align to TRBD1. CDR3 length: 15 amino acids. Germline V gene data show CDR1 as SGHVS and CDR2 as FNYEAQ. V lost 1 base to trimming and J lost 5 bases; unmatched junction nucleotides: 4. CDR3 residues: CASSLETGVHNEQFF. For the CDR3, the DNA is TGTGCCAGCAGCTTAGAGACAGGGGTCCACAATGAGCAGTTCTTC.

This clone occurred once. The rearrangement uses TRBV12-3 or TRBV12-4 and TRBJ1-1, with 7 bases matching TRBD1. The CDR3 sequence is 13 residues long. J lost 7 bases, V lost 4 bases, and 6 bases had no gene match. CDR3 sequence (DNA): TGTGCCAGCAGTTCACAGGGGTCGGGTGAAGCTTTCTTT. This encodes CASSSQGSGEAFF.

The V gene is TRBV12-5, the J gene TRBJ2-5; 9 bases line up with TRBD2. This CDR3 comprises 13 residues. V shed 5 bases, J shed 5 bases, and the junction held 3 bases outside the gene matches. Looked up from germline, CDR1 is LGHNT and CDR2 is FRNRAP. The CDR3 DNA reads TGTGCTAGTGGTCCTAGCGGGGACGAGACCCAGTACTTC. It codes for CASGPSGDETQYF. Full variable domain (missing parts from reference TRBV12-5 and TRBJ2-5): DARVTQTPRHKVTEMGQEVTMRCQPILGHNTVFWYRQTMMQGLELLAYFRNRAPLDDSGMPKDRFSAEMPDATLATLKIQPSEPRDSAVYFCASGPSGDETQYFGPGTRLLVL.

This chain links TRBV7-9 with TRBJ1-3; 7 bases line up with TRBD1. V gave up 5 bases and J gave up 1 base; unmatched junction bases: 8. Germline CDR1 SEHNR, CDR2 FQNEAQ (reference sequence). This CDR3 is built from 16 residues. The CDR3 DNA follows: TGTGCCAGCAGCCCAAGACAGGGTTCGTCTGGAAACACCATATATTTT. Residues: CASSPRQGSSGNTIYF.

This clone was observed a few times. The chain uses TRBV27 and TRBJ1-1, with 7 positions matching TRBD1. The CDR3 loop spans 14 amino acids. Looked up from germline, CDR1 is MNHEY and CDR2 is SMNVEV (reference sequence). V lost 5 bases and J lost 1; bases outside the gene matches: 4. The CDR3: CASSPGTANTEAFF. The CDR3 DNA sequence: TGTGCCAGCAGTCCCGGGACAGCGAACACTGAAGCTTTCTTT.

V and J are TRBV28 and TRBJ2-7; D not resolved. Between the trimmed V and J ends, which lost 8 bases and 5 bases, there was a span of 22 bases. Germline V lookup: CDR1 MDHEN, CDR2 SYDVKM. The CDR3 sequence is 15 residues long. CDR3 nucleotides: TGTGCCAGCCCGCCCGGGTCCCACTTTGAAGACGAGCAGTACTTC. Translation: CASPPGSHFEDEQYF.

Points on this clone: Distinct nucleotide sequences in the sample also encode this CDR3. The chain links TRBV14 to TRBJ1-2; the D is unclear. The germline CDR1 and CDR2 sequences are SGHDN and FVKESK. Trimming took 0 bases from V and 5 from J, leaving 7 bases between them. The CDR3 is 13 residues long. DNA for the CDR3: TGTGCCAGCAGCCAAGATTCCCGTTATGGCTACACCTTC. Translated: CASSQDSRYGYTF.

This sequence joins TRBV11-2 and TRBJ1-1; perhaps TRBD1 as D (6 bases). Germline assignment: CDR1 SGHAT and CDR2 FQNNGV. The CDR3 totals 13 residues. Between the trimmed V and J ends, which lost 6 bases and 6 bases, there was a span of 14 bases. The CDR3 sequence: CASRGGLGAEAFF. In DNA form, the CDR3 reads TGTGCCAGCAGAGGGGGATTGGGGGCTGAAGCTTTCTTT.

This clone was observed a handful of times. This chain uses TRBV29-1 with TRBJ2-7, with a tentative D call TRBD1 (6 bases). Between the trimmed V and J ends, which lost 6 bases and 1 base, there was a span of 13 bases. Germline CDR1 and CDR2: SQVTM and ANQGSEA. The length of the CDR3 is 13 residues. This chain's CDR3 is CSVAGGNSYEQYF. The CDR3, as DNA: TGCAGCGTGGCTGGGGGCAATTCCTACGAGCAGTACTTC.

This sequence joins TRBV11-1 and TRBJ2-5, with D unresolved. V lost 0 bases to trimming and J lost 0 bases, with 8 bases between them. Germline CDR1 reads SGHAT; CDR2 reads FQDESV (reference sequence). The CDR3 is made up of 15 amino acids. In DNA, the CDR3 is TGTGCCAGCAGCTTAGCTTCGCAGTACCAAGAGACCCAGTACTTC. Its protein product is CASSLASQYQETQYF.

This clone was seen a few times. V usage is TRBV9 and J usage is TRBJ1-2; perhaps TRBD1 as D (6 bases). The germline V gene encodes CDR1 SGDLS and CDR2 YYNGEE. This CDR3 has 15 amino acids. Trimming shortened V by 6 bases and J by 7 bases, and 22 bases separated the two germline ends. CDR3 protein: CASTYNWEGDRGYTF. The CDR3, as DNA: TGTGCCAGCACCTATAATTGGGAGGGGGATCGTGGCTACACCTTC.